The 12 T cell receptor beta chains in this list originate from one sample, sequenced in a study of shared T cell receptors in the human thymus. Repertoires were generated with immunoSEQ multiplex PCR, while TCRdb's copy carries only in-frame clones and drops some. The sample includes about 380,000 clones, more than 85% seen only once; the top ten take about 0.02%. The sequencing input was thymocytes. The receptors were gathered from a human donor.

This chain connects TRBV19 to TRBJ2-7; D unresolved. CDR3 length: 15 amino acids. The V end lost 5 bases, the J end lost 3 bases, and 17 bases lay between the germline ends. Germline values: CDR1 LNHDA, CDR2 SQIVND (reference sequence). In nucleotides, the CDR3 is TGTGCCAGTAGTCCTTCGGTTATAAAGAACTACGAGCAGTACTTC. Translation gives CASSPSVIKNYEQYF.

The genes are TRBV2 and TRBJ2-5; a weak D match, TRBD2 (5 bases). The germline V gene has CDR1 SNHLY and CDR2 FYNNEI. V lost 8 bases, J lost 4 bases, and 11 bases lay in between. The CDR3 extends over 12 amino acids. CDR3 amino acids: CASALAPETQYF. For the CDR3, the DNA is TGTGCCAGCGCTCTAGCCCCAGAGACCCAGTACTTC.

The CDR3, as DNA: TGTGCCAGCAGTCTAAGGGTGAGAGGGGCCAACGTCCTGACTTTC. It codes for CASSLRVRGANVLTF. This sequence joins TRBV27 and TRBJ2-6; the D is unclear. Germline V gene lookup returns CDR1 MNHEY and CDR2 SMNVEV (reference sequence). This CDR3 comprises 15 residues. V dropped 5 bases and J dropped 4 bases, with 12 bases sitting between them.

This chain joins TRBV28 and TRBJ2-7; 7 bases map to TRBD1. Germline V gives CDR1 MDHEN, CDR2 SYDVKM. V lost 6 bases to trimming and J lost 4 bases; unmatched junction nucleotides: 15. The CDR3 has 16 amino acids. The CDR3 DNA reads TGTGCCAGCAGCCCCCTCCCCGACAGGGCCCCTTACGAGCAGTACTTC. This sequence encodes CASSPLPDRAPYEQYF. The variable domain in full, with the rest retrieved from reference TRBV28 and TRBJ2-7, is DVKVTQSSRYLVKRTGEKVFLECVQDMDHENMFWYRQDPGLGLRLIYFSYDVKMKEKGDIPEGYSVSREKKERFSLILESASTNQTSMYLCASSPLPDRAPYEQYFGPGTRLTVT.

V is TRBV7-9 and J is TRBJ1-1; no reliable D call. This CDR3 spans 15 amino acids. The V and J ends lost 2 bases and 2 bases respectively, with 12 bases between them. Germline values: CDR1 SEHNR, CDR2 FQNEAQ (reference sequence). CDR3 coding DNA: TGTGCCAGCAGCTTATTTTCTGGCCCAAACACTGAAGCTTTCTTT. This sequence encodes CASSLFSGPNTEAFF.

The V gene is TRBV6-1, the J gene TRBJ2-1, with D perhaps matching TRBD1 or TRBD2 (5 bases each). Germline V gene lookup returns CDR1 MNHNS and CDR2 SASEGT. The V and J ends lost 4 bases and 8 bases respectively, with 24 bases between them. This CDR3 spans 17 amino acids. The chain's CDR3 is CASSVRYRWEAVHEQFF. CDR3 sequence (DNA): TGTGCCAGCAGTGTAAGGTACAGGTGGGAAGCGGTCCATGAGCAGTTCTTC.

This CDR3 is CASRRDREDTIYF. The CDR3 DNA is TGTGCCAGCAGACGGGACAGGGAGGACACCATATATTTT. This chain uses TRBV6-5 with TRBJ1-3; 9 positions agree with TRBD1. The CDR3 is made up of 13 amino acids. The V gene end was trimmed by 6 bases and the J gene end by 8 bases; junction bases not matched to a gene: 5. Germline V CDR1 and CDR2: MNHEY, SVGAGI.

V usage is TRBV5-1 and J usage is TRBJ1-4, with D hard to call. The V gene lost 7 bases and the J gene lost 5 bases, with 18 bases spanning the gap. The CDR3 covers 15 residues. CDR1 is SGHRS, CDR2 YFSETQ, per germline. CDR3 sequence: CASRTNPRTNEKLFF. As DNA, the CDR3 is TGCGCCAGCCGGACTAACCCTCGGACGAATGAAAAACTGTTTTTT.

This clone was counted between two and nine times. The chain recombines TRBV5-4 with TRBJ2-7; D not resolved. The CDR3 consists of 13 residues. V lost 0 bases, J lost 7 bases, and 11 bases lay in between. Germline lookup yields CDR1 SGHNT and CDR2 YYREEE (reference sequence). This CDR3 is CASSLEGRQEQYF. The CDR3 DNA is TGTGCCAGCAGCTTGGAGGGAAGGCAGGAGCAGTACTTC.

CDR3 sequence (DNA): TGTGCCAGCAGGGATACCGGGGAGCTGTTTTTT. It codes for CASRDTGELFF. This rearrangement joins TRBV2 to TRBJ2-2, with D hard to call. The CDR3 extends over 11 amino acids. V lost 6 bases and J 5 bases, leaving 4 bases between the germline ends. Germline-derived CDR1 and CDR2 are SNHLY and FYNNEI.

The chain couples TRBV5-1 to TRBJ1-1, with D unresolved. V lost 5 bases and J lost 0, with 23 bases in between. Germline CDR1 is SGHRS and CDR2 is YFSETQ. This CDR3 is 18 amino acids long. This chain's CDR3 is CASRHSSGGRSMNTEAFF. In DNA, the CDR3 is TGCGCCAGCAGACATTCCTCCGGCGGGCGGTCAATGAACACTGAAGCTTTCTTT.

This chain links TRBV11-2 with TRBJ2-4; no clear D. The germline gives CDR1 SGHAT, CDR2 FQNNGV. The CDR3 contains 15 residues. V shed 1 base and J shed 7 bases, with 14 bases lying between them. The CDR3, as DNA: TGTGCCAGCAGCTTAGGTGCGACACCTTTGAACATTCAGTACTTC. Translating it yields CASSLGATPLNIQYF.